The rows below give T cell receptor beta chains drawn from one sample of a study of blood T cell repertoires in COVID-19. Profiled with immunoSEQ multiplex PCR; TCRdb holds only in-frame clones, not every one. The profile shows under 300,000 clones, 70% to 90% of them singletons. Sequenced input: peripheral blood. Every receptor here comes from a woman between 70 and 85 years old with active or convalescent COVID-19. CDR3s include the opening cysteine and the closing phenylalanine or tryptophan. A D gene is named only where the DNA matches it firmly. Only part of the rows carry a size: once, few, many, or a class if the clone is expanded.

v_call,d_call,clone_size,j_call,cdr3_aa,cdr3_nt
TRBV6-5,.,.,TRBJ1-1,CAAFRGGDTEAFF,TGTGCGGCATTTCGGGGTGGAGACACTGAAGCTTTCTTT
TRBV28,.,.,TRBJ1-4,CASSFPRTNEKLFF,TGTGCCAGCAGTTTCCCCCGAACTAATGAAAAACTGTTTTTT
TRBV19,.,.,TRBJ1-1,CASSILQSFPGNTEAFF,TGTGCCAGTAGTATTCTTCAAAGTTTCCCGGGGAACACTGAAGCTTTCTTT
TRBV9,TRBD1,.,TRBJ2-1,CASSVRGDRSINEQFF,TGTGCCAGCAGCGTGAGGGGGGACAGGAGTATTAATGAGCAGTTCTTC
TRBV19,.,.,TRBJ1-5,CASSGLNSNQPQHF,TGTGCCAGTAGTGGCCTTAATAGCAATCAGCCCCAGCATTTT
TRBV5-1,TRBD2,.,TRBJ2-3,CASSSSGGFTDTQYF,TGCGCCAGCAGCTCCTCGGGGGGGTTCACAGATACGCAGTATTTT
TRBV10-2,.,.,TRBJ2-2,CASTPGTTGELFF,TGCGCCAGCACACCGGGAACGACCGGGGAGCTGTTTTTT
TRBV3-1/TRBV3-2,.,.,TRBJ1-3,CASSHIENTIYF,TGTGCCAGCAGCCACATAGAAAACACCATATATTTT
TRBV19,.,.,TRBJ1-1,CASMPRGGTEAFF,TGTGCCAGTATGCCCCGGGGGGGGACTGAAGCTTTCTTT
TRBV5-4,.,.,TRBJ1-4,CASTPGRTNEKLFF,TGTGCCAGCACCCCAGGCAGGACTAATGAAAAACTGTTTTTT
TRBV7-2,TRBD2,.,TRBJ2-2,CASSLEPSGYTGELFF,TGTGCCAGCAGCTTAGAGCCTAGCGGTTACACCGGGGAGCTGTTTTTT
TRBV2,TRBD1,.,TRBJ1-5,CASSEGQGWQPQHF,TGTGCCAGCAGTGAAGGACAGGGATGGCAGCCCCAGCATTTT
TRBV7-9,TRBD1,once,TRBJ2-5,CASSSQGAQETQYF,TGTGCCAGCAGTTCGCAGGGGGCCCAAGAGACCCAGTACTTC
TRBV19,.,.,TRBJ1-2,CASKIGGRAYGYTF,TGTGCCAGTAAAATAGGAGGACGGGCCTATGGCTACACCTTC
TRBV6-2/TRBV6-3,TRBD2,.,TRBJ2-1,CASSPARAGQQFF,TGTGCCAGCAGTCCCGCCAGAGCGGGGCAGCAGTTCTTC
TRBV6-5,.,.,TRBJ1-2,CASSYGRGAGYTF,TGTGCCAGCAGTTACGGGCGTGGTGCTGGCTACACCTTC
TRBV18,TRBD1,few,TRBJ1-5,CASSPPGRGLLSRGQPQHF,TGTGCCAGCTCACCACCGGGCAGGGGGCTTTTGTCTAGAGGTCAGCCCCAGCATTTT
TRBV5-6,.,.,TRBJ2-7,CASSINRDYEQYF,TGTGCCAGCAGCATTAACAGGGACTACGAGCAGTACTTC
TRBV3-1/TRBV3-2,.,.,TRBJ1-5,CASSQTTRQPQHF,TGTGCCAGCAGCCAAACTACGAGGCAGCCCCAGCATTTT
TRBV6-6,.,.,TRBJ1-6,CASTQAQGDNSPLHF,TGTGCCAGCACCCAGGCACAGGGTGATAATTCACCCCTCCACTTT
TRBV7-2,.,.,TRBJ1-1,CASSPTVKSEAFF,TGTGCCAGCAGCCCGACAGTAAAGTCTGAAGCTTTCTTT
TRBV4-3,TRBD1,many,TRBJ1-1,CASRDRGRTEAFF,TGCGCCAGCAGGGACAGGGGGAGAACTGAAGCTTTCTTT
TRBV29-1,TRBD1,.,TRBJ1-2,CSVESGGAGGNYGYTF,TGCAGCGTTGAGTCGGGAGGGGCAGGGGGAAACTATGGCTACACCTTC
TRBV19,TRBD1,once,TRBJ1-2,CASTGGSGVGYTF,TGTGCCAGTACAGGGGGCTCGGGGGTTGGCTACACCTTC
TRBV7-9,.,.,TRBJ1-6,CASSFGGSGGSPLHF,TGTGCCAGCAGCTTCGGAGGCTCGGGGGGCTCACCCCTCCACTTT
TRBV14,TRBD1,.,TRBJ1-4,CASSQVKGRGEEKLFF,TGTGCCAGCAGCCAAGTAAAAGGCAGGGGGGAAGAAAAACTGTTTTTT
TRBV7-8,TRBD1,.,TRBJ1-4,CASSSTGSPSNEKLFF,TGTGCCAGCAGCTCGACAGGGTCCCCCTCTAATGAAAAACTGTTTTTT
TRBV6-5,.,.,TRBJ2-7,CASAGSRYEQYF,TGTGCCAGCGCCGGGTCTAGATACGAGCAGTACTTC
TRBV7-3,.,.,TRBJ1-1,CASSQGAGNTEAFF,TGTGCCAGCAGCCAAGGGGCGGGAAACACTGAAGCTTTCTTT
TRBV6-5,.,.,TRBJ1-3,CASSPGTLSGNTIYF,TGTGCCAGCAGTCCTGGGACACTCTCTGGAAACACCATATATTTT
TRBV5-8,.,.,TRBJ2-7,CASSQRGNYEQYF,TGTGCCAGCAGCCAACGGGGTAATTACGAGCAGTACTTC
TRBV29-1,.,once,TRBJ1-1,CSVASGPNTEAFF,TGCAGCGTAGCCTCTGGTCCGAACACTGAAGCTTTCTTT